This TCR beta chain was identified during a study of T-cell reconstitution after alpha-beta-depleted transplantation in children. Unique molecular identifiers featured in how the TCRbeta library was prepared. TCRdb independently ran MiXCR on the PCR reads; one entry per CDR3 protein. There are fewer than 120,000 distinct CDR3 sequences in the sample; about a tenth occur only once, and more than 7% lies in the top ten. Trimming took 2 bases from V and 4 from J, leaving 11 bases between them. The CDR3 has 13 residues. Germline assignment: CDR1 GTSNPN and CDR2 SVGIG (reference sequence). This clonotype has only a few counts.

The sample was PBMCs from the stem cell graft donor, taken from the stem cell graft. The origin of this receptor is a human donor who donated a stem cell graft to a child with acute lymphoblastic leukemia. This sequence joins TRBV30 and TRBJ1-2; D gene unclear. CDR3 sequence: CAWSSGDLYGYTF. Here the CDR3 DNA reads TGTGCCTGGAGTTCGGGAGACCTCTATGGCTACACCTTC. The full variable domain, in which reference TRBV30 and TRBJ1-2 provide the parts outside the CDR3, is SQTIHQWPATLVQPVGSPLSLECTVEGTSNPNLYWYRQAAGRGLQLLFYSVGIGQISSEVPQNLSASRPQDRQFILSSKKLLLSDSGFYLCAWSSGDLYGYTFGSGTRLTVV.